The 17 T cell receptor beta chains given below trace back to one sample, sequenced in a study of response to subunit inactivated influenza vaccine. Using its own MiXCR run on the RT-PCR reads, TCRdb lists one record per CDR3 protein. The sample has about 570,000 distinct CDR3 sequences, approximately 10% seen once; the top ten hold roughly 9.6%. This same sample was also taken into another study, of T cells expressing NK-cell markers. That work adds: For TCR beta, cDNA was produced by 5'RACE template switching with UMIs.

Sequenced here: PBMCs from blood, sampled on the day of vaccination. These receptor sequences come from a man aged 50-59 years who received an inactivated influenza vaccine.

The CDR3 DNA reads as TGTGCCAGCAGCCAGGTCGGACAGAACTATGGCTACACCTTC. Residues: CASSQVGQNYGYTF. This chain links TRBV4-2 with TRBJ1-2; possibly TRBD1 for D (6 bases). The CDR3 spans 14 residues. Germline CDR1 reads LGHNA; CDR2 reads YNFKEQ. V lost 3 bases to trimming and J lost 2 bases, with 10 bases between them.

The gene calls are TRBV7-9 and TRBJ2-7; D might be TRBD1 (6 bases). Trimming stripped 0 bases from V and 7 bases from J, with 19 bases between. Germline V lookup: CDR1 SEHNR, CDR2 FQNEAQ (reference sequence). The CDR3 extends over 16 amino acids. CDR3 DNA: TGTGCCAGCAGCTTAGCGTTGGGACACGGAGCTTTTGAGCAGTACTTC. It encodes CASSLALGHGAFEQYF.

In this sample, this clonotype turned up a few times. The chain uses TRBV9 and TRBJ2-7, with TRBD1 identical over 11 bases. The CDR3 totals 14 residues. Trimming took 3 bases from V and 4 from J; bases not matched to a gene: 3. Germline values: CDR1 SGDLS, CDR2 YYNGEE. This CDR3 is CASSAGQGGYEQYF. The CDR3 DNA follows: TGTGCCAGCAGCGCGGGACAGGGGGGTTACGAGCAGTACTTC. The full variable domain, its missing parts supplied by reference TRBV9 and TRBJ2-7, is DSGVTQTPKHLITATGQRVTLRCSPRSGDLSVYWYQQSLDQGLQFLIQYYNGEERAKGNILERFSAQQFPDLHSELNLSSLELGDSALYFCASSAGQGGYEQYFGPGTRLTVT.

This clonotype appeared a few times. The chain joins TRBV10-3 to TRBJ1-6, with D perhaps matching TRBD1 (5 bases). Germline values: CDR1 ENHRY, CDR2 SYGVKD. Trimming removed 0 bases from V and 9 bases from J, with 6 bases in between. The CDR3 spans 13 residues. CDR3 in amino acids: CAISESRGSPLHF. The DNA of the CDR3 is TGTGCCATCAGTGAGTCGAGGGGTTCACCCCTCCACTTT.

This clonotype was seen ten or more times. The chain combines TRBV20-1 with TRBJ1-2; 9 bases agree with TRBD1. The length of the CDR3 is 14 residues. Germline-derived CDR1 and CDR2 are DFQATT and SNEGSKA (reference sequence). Trimming removed 5 bases from V and 4 bases from J; junction bases left unmatched: 8. DNA of the CDR3: TGCAGTGCTTTGGGACAGGGTAGGAGCTATGGCTACACCTTC. Protein product: CSALGQGRSYGYTF.

There are a few counts of this clonotype. The J gene is TRBJ1-1, the V gene TRBV7-2; D unclear. V lost 5 bases, J lost 3 bases, and 16 bases lay in between. The CDR3 consists of 15 residues. Germline values: CDR1 SGHTA, CDR2 FQGNSA. CDR3 sequence (DNA): TGTGCCAGCAGCCCGGCCTCGGGCTTGGACACTGAAGCTTTCTTT. It specifies CASSPASGLDTEAFF.

This clonotype was observed a handful of times. The V gene is TRBV7-9, the J gene TRBJ2-7, with D unclear. This CDR3 contains 12 residues. Per germline, CDR1 SEHNR and CDR2 FQNEAQ (reference sequence). The V end was cut by 5 bases, the J end by 3 bases, with 8 bases between. CDR3 sequence: CASSPLNYEQYF. In DNA form, the CDR3 reads TGTGCCAGCAGCCCGCTTAACTACGAGCAGTACTTC.

This clonotype came up a few times. The chain joins TRBV12-3 or TRBV12-4 to TRBJ1-4; 7 positions match TRBD1. CDR3 length equals 14 residues. J was trimmed by 10 bases and V by 5 bases; bases with no gene match: 10. The CDR3 region is CASSPGGAIGKLFF. DNA of the CDR3: TGTGCCAGCAGTCCAGGGGGTGCCATCGGAAAACTGTTTTTT.

As regards this clonotype: A much larger clone sits a single nucleotide away, making a read error possible. The V gene is TRBV12-3 or TRBV12-4, the J gene TRBJ1-1, with D possibly TRBD1 on 6 matching bases. The CDR3 has 12 amino acids. CDR3 amino acids: CASRDTGTEASF. CDR3 DNA sequence: TGTGCCAGCAGGGACACAGGGACTGAAGCTTCCTTT.

V and J are TRBV10-3 and TRBJ2-1; D is uncertain. The CDR3 has 12 amino acids. V was cut by 10 bases and J by 4 bases, with 11 bases left in between. Germline V CDR1 and CDR2: ENHRY, SYGVKD. Here the CDR3 DNA reads TGTGCCACCTCGATGGCATACAATGAGCAGTTCTTC. As protein: CATSMAYNEQFF.

This clonotype has just a few counts. V and J are TRBV6-6 and TRBJ2-5; no clear D gene. The V end was cut by 6 bases, the J end by 1 base, with 9 bases between. The CDR3 is 13 amino acids. Germline V gene lookup returns CDR1 MNHNY and CDR2 SVGAGI (reference sequence). In nucleotides, the CDR3 is TGTGCCAGCAGGCCAGAGATCCAAGAGACCCAGTACTTC. Residues: CASRPEIQETQYF.

This clonotype was observed many times. The chain employs TRBV7-9 and TRBJ1-2, with D perhaps matching TRBD1 (6 bases). V lost 7 bases and J lost 6, with 18 bases in between. The germline gives CDR1 SEHNR, CDR2 FQNEAQ (reference sequence). The CDR3 runs to 14 residues. CDR3 coding DNA: TGTGCCAGCACCGAGTCCGGGGGGGCCCATGGCTACACCTTC. Its protein is CASTESGGAHGYTF.

This clonotype showed up just a few times. The chain couples TRBV20-1 to TRBJ2-7; D is unclear. V was shortened by 3 bases and J by 4 bases, with 10 bases between the two germline ends. The CDR3 is 12 amino acids. Germline CDR1 and CDR2: DFQATT and SNEGSKA (reference sequence). The CDR3: CSASGVGYEQYF. The CDR3 DNA is TGCAGTGCTAGTGGGGTGGGGTACGAGCAGTACTTC.

The chain is built from TRBV10-3 and TRBJ2-1; 13 bases line up with TRBD2. Trimming took 7 bases from V and 0 from J; bases not matched to a gene: 12. Per the germline V gene, CDR1 is ENHRY and CDR2 is SYGVKD. The CDR3 spans 19 residues. CDR3 nucleotide sequence: TGTGCCATCACAGGACGGACTAGCGGGAGTCCCGGCTCCTACAATGAGCAGTTCTTC. It specifies CAITGRTSGSPGSYNEQFF.

This clonotype was seen more than once but under ten times. The chain carries TRBV29-1 and TRBJ2-3; 16 nucleotides align to TRBD2. Germline V gene data show CDR1 as SQVTM and CDR2 as ANQGSEA. V gave up 4 bases and J gave up 2 bases; unmatched junction bases: 3. This CDR3 comprises 16 residues. The CDR3 coding sequence is TGCAGCGTTGGGGGACTAGCGGGAGGGTCCACAGATACGCAGTATTTT. Protein: CSVGGLAGGSTDTQYF.

This clonotype appeared a few times. This rearrangement joins TRBV15 to TRBJ1-3; D is undetermined. Germline loops: CDR1 LNHNV, CDR2 YYDKDF (reference sequence). Trimming cost V 5 bases and J 8 bases, with 16 bases left between them. The CDR3 sequence is 14 residues long. DNA for the CDR3: TGTGCCACCAGCGAGAGGGCGAGGTCAGACACCATATATTTT. It encodes CATSERARSDTIYF.

V is TRBV2 and J is TRBJ2-4; 11 nucleotides line up with TRBD2. CDR3 length: 18 amino acids. Germline lookup yields CDR1 SNHLY and CDR2 FYNNEI. The J segment lost 3 bases and the V segment lost 1 base, leaving 8 bases of the junction unmatched. This CDR3 is CASSEGGLAGGGKNIQYF. Written as DNA, the CDR3 is TGTGCCAGCAGTGAAGGGGGCCTAGCGGGAGGAGGCAAAAACATTCAGTACTTC.